One and the same sample provided the 29 T cell receptor beta chains below, sequenced in a study of Ad26.COV2.S vaccination and SARS-CoV-2 variants (dated by TCRdb to the early 2020s). Sample treatment or condition, as interpreted from the label and publication: roughly 20 received Ad26.COV2.S at low or high dose, single or two shots; about 5 received placebo; per-sample allocation not given. For vaccine and placebo recipients, the sequenced repertoires came from samples collected on day 63 after the first injection. The library was produced with the immunoSEQ multiplex PCR assay. The table was pulled from immuneACCESS by TCRdb, which kept in-frame rearrangements only. Such tables lose some clones; where checked, under half of the loss comes from unresolved V genes, and the rest has no known cause. The sample data list about 280,000 clones, and over 75% of these were observed just once. The top ten hold under 4% of the sample.

The source was peripheral blood, collected in a trial of Ad26.COV2.S vaccine versus placebo. The receptors originated from a person between 18 and 65 years old who received the Ad26.COV2.S COVID-19 vaccine or a placebo.

The rearrangement links TRBV9 to TRBJ2-3; the D is unclear. Germline loops: CDR1 SGDLS, CDR2 YYNGEE. The CDR3 extends over 15 amino acids. With 2 bases removed from V and 4 bases from J, the gap between germline ends came to 14 bases. CDR3 nucleotides: TGTGCCAGCAGCGTTTTGGGCCGTCCGGCAGATACGCAGTATTTT. Amino acid sequence: CASSVLGRPADTQYF. Based on the CDR3 plus reference TRBV9 and TRBJ2-3, the full variable domain is DSGVTQTPKHLITATGQRVTLRCSPRSGDLSVYWYQQSLDQGLQFLIQYYNGEERAKGNILERFSAQQFPDLHSELNLSSLELGDSALYFCASSVLGRPADTQYFGPGTRLTVL.

This sequence joins TRBV5-4 and TRBJ2-4; weak D call: TRBD2 (5 bases). The V end lost 0 bases, the J end lost 8 bases, and 15 bases lay between the germline ends. The CDR3 runs to 15 residues. The germline gives CDR1 SGHNT, CDR2 YYREEE (reference sequence). CDR3 DNA: TGTGCCAGCAGCTTGGGTTTGGGTCTCGGGGACATTCAGTACTTC. Its translation is CASSLGLGLGDIQYF.

The DNA of the CDR3 is TGTGCCAGCAGCTCAAGGACTAGCGGAGGCCGGGGCGAGCAGTACTTC. Amino acids: CASSSRTSGGRGEQYF. The J gene is TRBJ2-7, the V gene TRBV11-2, with 10 positions matching TRBD2. Unmatched junction bases numbered 12, after V lost 4 bases and J lost 6 bases. The CDR3 is 16 residues long. CDR1 and CDR2 from the germline V gene are SGHAT and FQNNGV. The full variable domain, with the rest looked up from reference TRBV11-2 and TRBJ2-7, is EAGVAQSPRYKIIEKRQSVAFWCNPISGHATLYWYQQILGQGPKLLIQFQNNGVVDDSQLPKDRFSAERLKGVDSTLKIQPAKLEDSAVYLCASSSRTSGGRGEQYFGPGTRLTVT.

This chain joins TRBV5-1 and TRBJ2-7, with 11 bases fitting TRBD2. Germline V CDR1 and CDR2: SGHRS, YFSETQ. The CDR3 consists of 15 residues. V shed 8 bases and J 5 bases; nucleotides not matched to a gene: 12. The CDR3 spells CASRTSGSARHEQYF. CDR3 bases: TGCGCCAGTAGGACTAGCGGGTCCGCACGCCACGAGCAGTACTTC.

This clone appeared a few times. This chain joins TRBV7-9 and TRBJ1-6; TRBD1 matches 7 bases. Trimming at V came to 7 bases and at J to 2 bases, leaving 5 bases not matched to a gene. CDR1 SEHNR and CDR2 FQNEAQ come from the germline V gene (reference sequence). The CDR3 is 15 amino acids. Here the CDR3 reads CASTMTGTYNSPLHF. CDR3 in DNA: TGTGCCAGCACCATGACAGGGACCTATAATTCACCCCTCCACTTT.

The rearrangement uses TRBV20-1 and TRBJ2-7; unclear D gene. Germline lookup yields CDR1 DFQATT and CDR2 SNEGSKA (reference sequence). Trimming took off 3 bases at V and 3 bases at J, with 9 bases between the two ends. This CDR3 is built from 12 residues. The CDR3 nucleotides read TGCAGTGCTAGTTGGACCAACTACGAGCAGTACTTC. It is translated as CSASWTNYEQYF.

The genes are TRBV4-1 and TRBJ1-1; no firm D call. The germline CDR1 and CDR2 sequences are MGHRA and YSYEKL. The CDR3 is 13 amino acids. The V end lost 7 bases, the J end lost 1 base, and 10 bases lay between the germline ends. CDR3 nucleotide sequence: TGCGCCAGCAATCAGTGGGGGAACACTGAAGCTTTCTTT. Protein product: CASNQWGNTEAFF.

This chain connects TRBV19 to TRBJ2-1, with 12 bases that match TRBD2. Germline V lookup: CDR1 LNHDA, CDR2 SQIVND (reference sequence). The CDR3 is made up of 15 amino acids. J lost 7 bases, V lost 3 bases, and 4 bases had no gene match. The CDR3 coding sequence is TGTGCCAGTAGTATCCGGACTAGCGGGGATAATGAGCAGTTCTTC. Protein product: CASSIRTSGDNEQFF. Combining the CDR3 with reference TRBV19 and TRBJ2-1 gives the whole variable domain DGGITQSPKYLFRKEGQNVTLSCEQNLNHDAMYWYRQDPGQGLRLIYYSQIVNDFQKGDIAEGYSVSREKKESFPLTVTSAQKNPTAFYLCASSIRTSGDNEQFFGPGTRLTVL.

This CDR3 is CASSPQDGGISYGYTF. The DNA of the CDR3 is TGTGCCAGCTCACCACAGGACGGCGGTATTAGCTATGGCTACACCTTC. The gene calls are TRBV18 and TRBJ1-2; D gene ambiguous. The CDR3 is 16 amino acids. V was trimmed by 1 base and J by 4 bases, leaving 16 bases between them. In germline, CDR1 is KGHSH, CDR2 LQKENI.

The genes are TRBV19 and TRBJ1-2, with 7 positions matching TRBD1. With 7 bases clipped from V and 1 base from J, the junction kept 9 bases outside the gene matches. The CDR3 is 15 amino acids. The germline V gene encodes CDR1 LNHDA and CDR2 SQIVND (reference sequence). The CDR3 bases are TGTGCCAGTACCACCTCGGGACAGCATAACTATGGCTACACCTTC. Translating gives CASTTSGQHNYGYTF.

V and J are TRBV19 and TRBJ1-2; tentatively, D is TRBD1 (6 bases). The length of the CDR3 is 13 residues. Trimming cost V 5 bases and J 8 bases, with 15 bases left between them. Germline values: CDR1 LNHDA, CDR2 SQIVND (reference sequence). CDR3 nucleotide sequence: TGTGCCAGTAGTGGGGGCCCTTTCGGGGGCTACACCTTC. This encodes CASSGGPFGGYTF. Combining the CDR3 with reference TRBV19 and TRBJ1-2 gives the whole variable domain DGGITQSPKYLFRKEGQNVTLSCEQNLNHDAMYWYRQDPGQGLRLIYYSQIVNDFQKGDIAEGYSVSREKKESFPLTVTSAQKNPTAFYLCASSGGPFGGYTFGSGTRLTVV.

The chain couples TRBV7-2 to TRBJ2-1; 7 bases are shared with TRBD2. Losses at the gene ends were 5 bases for V and 2 bases for J; bases not matched to a gene: 9. The CDR3 covers 16 residues. Germline assignment: CDR1 SGHTA and CDR2 FQGNSA. The CDR3 DNA is TGTGCCAGCAGCCCCGCCGGCGGGGGTCCCTACAATGAGCAGTTCTTC. Translation: CASSPAGGGPYNEQFF.

This clone was recorded only once. This chain joins TRBV6-2 or TRBV6-3 and TRBJ1-2; no clear D. Trimming stripped 5 bases from V and 0 bases from J, with 25 bases between. This CDR3 has 19 residues. The germline CDR1 and CDR2 sequences are MNHEY and SVGEGT. The CDR3 loop is CASSPLTFLSPRANYGYTF. In nucleotides, the CDR3 is TGTGCCAGCAGTCCCTTGACCTTTTTGAGTCCGAGAGCTAACTATGGCTACACCTTC.

This clone was picked up one time. The chain combines TRBV27 with TRBJ2-2; the D is unclear. Per the germline V gene, CDR1 is MNHEY and CDR2 is SMNVEV (reference sequence). V shed 1 base and J shed 0 bases, with 3 bases lying between them. The CDR3 length is 14 residues. CDR3 DNA: TGTGCCAGCAGTTTATGGACGAACACCGGGGAGCTGTTTTTT. Translated: CASSLWTNTGELFF.

The count of this clone is one. V usage is TRBV7-3 and J usage is TRBJ2-5; no reliable D call. CDR3 length: 15 amino acids. Trimming cost V 1 base and J 3 bases, with 12 bases left between them. CDR1 SGHTA and CDR2 FQGTGA come from the germline V gene. CDR3 amino acids: CASSLSSGRKETQYF. The CDR3 DNA reads as TGTGCCAGCAGCTTAAGTTCAGGCAGAAAAGAGACCCAGTACTTC. Variable domain in full (rest from reference TRBV7-3 and TRBJ2-5): GAGVSQTPSNKVTEKGKYVELRCDPISGHTALYWYRQSLGQGPEFLIYFQGTGAADDSGLPNDRFFAVRPEGSVSTLKIQRTERGDSAVYLCASSLSSGRKETQYFGPGTRLLVL.

This sequence joins TRBV18 and TRBJ1-2, with 8 bases lining up with TRBD1. Germline V CDR1 and CDR2: KGHSH, LQKENI. Trimming removed 2 bases from V and 2 bases from J; junction bases left unmatched: 4. The CDR3 runs 15 residues. The CDR3 nucleotides read TGTGCCAGCTCACCATCAGGGGGCAAGAACTATGGCTACACCTTC. Translation gives CASSPSGGKNYGYTF.

V gene TRBV30 combines with J gene TRBJ2-1; D is possibly TRBD2 (7 bases). Between the trimmed V and J ends, which lost 3 bases and 4 bases, there was a span of 16 bases. Germline CDR1 GTSNPN, CDR2 SVGIG (reference sequence). The CDR3 is 15 residues long. CDR3 region: CAWREGGGQYNEQFF. The CDR3 DNA follows: TGTGCCTGGAGAGAAGGGGGGGGCCAATACAATGAGCAGTTCTTC.

V and J are TRBV3-1 (or the pseudogene TRBV3-2) and TRBJ2-5; D is tentatively TRBD1 or TRBD2 (6 bases each). V gave up 0 bases and J gave up 4 bases, with 15 bases separating them. The CDR3 covers 16 residues. Germline V gene sequence: CDR1 LGHDT, CDR2 YNNKEL (reference sequence). CDR3 region: CASSQDPAQGGETQYF. DNA of the CDR3: TGTGCCAGCAGCCAAGATCCCGCACAGGGAGGAGAGACCCAGTACTTC.

The chain uses TRBV5-1 and TRBJ2-1; 10 positions match TRBD1. The CDR3 contains 16 residues. Unmatched junction bases numbered 8, after V lost 0 bases and J lost 8 bases. Looked up from germline, CDR1 is SGHRS and CDR2 is YFSETQ. The CDR3 reads CASSLEGTGVRDEQFF. The CDR3 DNA follows: TGCGCCAGCAGCTTGGAAGGGACAGGGGTTCGCGATGAGCAGTTCTTC.

The chain couples TRBV5-5 to TRBJ2-7, with TRBD2 matching 10 bases. Germline CDR1 and CDR2: SGHKS and YYEKEE (reference sequence). The CDR3 contains 15 residues. V shed 6 bases, J shed 2 bases, and the junction held 8 bases outside the gene matches. The CDR3 nucleotides read TGTGCCAGCATCTCCGGACTAGCGGAAACCTACGAGCAGTACTTC. It codes for CASISGLAETYEQYF. The full variable domain, with the rest looked up from reference TRBV5-5 and TRBJ2-7, is DAGVTQSPTHLIKTRGQQVTLRCSPISGHKSVSWYQQVLGQGPQFIFQYYEKEERGRGNFPDRFSARQFPNYSSELNVNALLLGDSALYLCASISGLAETYEQYFGPGTRLTVT.

The chain is built from TRBV25-1 and TRBJ2-7, with D unresolved. The CDR3 totals 13 residues. The germline V gene has CDR1 MGHDK and CDR2 SYGVNS. The V gene lost 3 bases and the J gene lost 4 bases, with 10 bases spanning the gap. DNA for the CDR3: TGTGCCAGCAGTGATCGGTGGCGGTACGAGCAGTACTTC. It specifies CASSDRWRYEQYF.

The chain joins TRBV10-3 to TRBJ1-5; 10 bases match TRBD1. The CDR3 consists of 18 residues. CDR1 is ENHRY, CDR2 SYGVKD, per germline. Losses at the gene ends were 6 bases for V and 1 base for J; bases not matched to a gene: 12. The CDR3 region is CAISVTGGRGRSNQPQHF. The DNA of the CDR3 is TGTGCCATCAGCGTGACAGGGGGCCGGGGTCGAAGCAATCAGCCCCAGCATTTT.

This chain connects TRBV18 to TRBJ1-3, with D possibly being TRBD1 (5 bases). The germline V gene encodes CDR1 KGHSH and CDR2 LQKENI. The CDR3 runs 16 residues. V shed 0 bases and J shed 8 bases, with 17 bases lying between them. The CDR3 coding sequence is TGTGCCAGCTCACCACCGGGGGGGAGTGCTGCCTACACCATATATTTT. This translates into CASSPPGGSAAYTIYF.

As for this clone: The DNA is left out, because the CDR3 cannot be placed on it with certainty; the CDR3 is given as TCRdb lists it. V usage is TRBV21-1 and J usage is TRBJ2-7; TRBD1 is the table's D call, not checked against the DNA. TRBV21-1 is classified as a pseudogene. Counting both end residues, the CDR3 totals 15 amino acids. The chain's CDR3 is CASSKWGYGAAEQYF.

This chain links TRBV19 with TRBJ1-5; maybe TRBD1 (6 bases). CDR3 length equals 17 residues. Germline lookup yields CDR1 LNHDA and CDR2 SQIVND (reference sequence). With 2 bases removed from V and 5 bases from J, the gap between germline ends came to 19 bases. CDR3 region: CASSIPLSGAGYQPQHF. For the CDR3, the DNA is TGTGCCAGTAGTATACCCCTATCGGGGGCCGGGTATCAGCCCCAGCATTTT.

The rearrangement links TRBV27 to TRBJ1-2; D is unclear. The CDR3 is 12 amino acids. Per the germline V gene, CDR1 is MNHEY and CDR2 is SMNVEV (reference sequence). Trimming shortened V by 6 bases and J by 4 bases, and 9 bases separated the two germline ends. CDR3 sequence reads: CASRDGVYGYTF. The CDR3, as DNA: TGTGCCAGCAGGGACGGGGTCTATGGCTACACCTTC.

The gene calls are TRBV19 and TRBJ2-7; D is uncertain. V was shortened by 4 bases and J by 3 bases, with 19 bases between the two germline ends. CDR1 is LNHDA, CDR2 SQIVND, per germline (reference sequence). This CDR3 comprises 16 residues. This chain's CDR3 is CASSTTISLRFYEQYF. In nucleotides, the CDR3 is TGTGCCAGTAGTACCACAATTTCCCTTCGATTCTACGAGCAGTACTTC.

This chain uses TRBV5-5 with TRBJ1-1, with unresolved D. CDR1 SGHKS and CDR2 YYEKEE come from the germline V gene (reference sequence). The ends were cut back, 0 bases at V and 6 bases at J, with 9 bases in the middle. The CDR3 consists of 13 residues. The chain's CDR3 is CASSLGSGSEAFF. CDR3 nucleotide sequence: TGTGCCAGCAGCTTGGGTTCGGGCTCTGAAGCTTTCTTT.

This clone was recorded once. CDR3 nucleotide sequence: TGTGCCAGCAGCTTACGCCAGAACACCGGGGAGCTGTTTTTT. Encoded protein: CASSLRQNTGELFF. The chain combines TRBV7-2 with TRBJ2-2; D uncertain. Deletions cut 2 bases from V and 1 base from J, with 5 bases between. The CDR3 length is 14 residues. In germline, CDR1 is SGHTA, CDR2 FQGNSA.